This T cell receptor (beta chain) was profiled in a study of spatial heterogeneity in lung cancer. TCRdb analysed the 5' RACE reads with MiXCR anew, one entry per CDR3 protein. The table includes over 15,000 distinct CDR3 sequences, under 7% detected once. Study outcomes and limitations: Within tumors, counts of expanded alpha and beta TCRs tracked tumor mutation counts.

The length of the CDR3 is 16 residues. Germline V gene lookup returns CDR1 SGDLS and CDR2 YYNGEE. Trimming shortened V by 4 bases and J by 1 base, and 17 bases separated the two germline ends. Time point given: sample taken at primary tumor resection. Ten or more counts support this clonotype. The antigen remains unidentified. V gene TRBV9 combines with J gene TRBJ2-5; tentatively, D is TRBD2 (5 bases). The sample consisted of lung tumor tissue, taken at surgery. The sequence was obtained from a female donor with early-stage non-small cell lung cancer. The CDR3 coding sequence is TGTGCCAGCAGCCCCCAGAACGCGGGCTTCCAAGAGACCCAGTACTTC. It is translated as CASSPQNAGFQETQYF.